This T cell receptor beta chain was recovered during a study of blood T cell repertoires in COVID-19. The wider study: Donors in the United States, Italy and Spain gave samples during acute or convalescent COVID-19. T cells, B-cell-depleted T cells, or PBMCs supplied cDNA or gDNA.

Source study methods: Reference gene primer amplification gave estimated nucleated cell counts. The data were produced by immunoSEQ multiplex PCR, yet TCRdb's version contains in-frame clones alone and is incomplete. V and J calls and clone size follow that table, whereas D and trimming were derived from the DNA. The sample yields some 96,000 clones, 90% to 95% seen once. Trimming removed 5 bases at V and 4 bases at J, with 11 bases between. Germline values: CDR1 SNHLY, CDR2 FYNNEI. The CDR3 spans 13 residues. This clone was recorded once. Sequenced: peripheral blood. This receptor was identified in a man over 45 with active COVID-19. The V gene is TRBV2, the J gene TRBJ1-2, with D possibly matching TRBD1 (5 bases). The CDR3 loop reads CASSTTGGYGYTF. In DNA, the CDR3 is TGTGCCAGCAGTACCACGGGGGGCTATGGCTACACCTTC.